This T cell receptor beta chain was observed in a study of identical twins. This clonotype occurred a few times. Its matching antigen is unknown. One entry per CDR3 protein results from TCRdb running MiXCR on the 5' RACE reads. The sample records 450,000 or so distinct CDR3 sequences, more than 13% being singletons. Germline assignment: CDR1 GTSNPN and CDR2 SVGIG (reference sequence). Trimming took 3 bases from V and 7 from J, leaving 15 bases between them. The CDR3 is made up of 14 amino acids. Broader study findings: Models underpredicted monozygotic twin sharing of out-of-frame TCR alpha.

This sample also belongs to another study, concerning yellow fever vaccine responses in identical twins.

This receptor was identified in a woman between 18 and 30 years old in good health. The V gene is TRBV30, the J gene TRBJ2-2; no clear D. What was sequenced was CD4+ T cells sorted from blood. The CDR3 bases are TGTGCCTGGAGGGCCGGGTTTCTCGGCGGGGAGCTGTTTTTT. Translating gives CAWRAGFLGGELFF.